This T cell receptor (beta chain) stems from a study of CD8+ T cells in alopecia areata. Study-wide results and limits: Sequencing of scalp samples also captures resident alphabeta T cells of normal skin. Normal scalp had lower clonality than lesional scalp, with alopecia totalis/universalis lesions showing this most strongly.

Lesional scalp punch biopsies and peripheral blood came from alopecia areata patients. PBMCs, the starting material, were the source of sorted CD4+ and CD8+ T cells. A remark on this clone: Its specificity is not known.

Sequencing relied on a cDNA template that was reverse transcribed from extracted RNA. Libraries were prepared by immunoSEQ multiplex PCR; TCRdb keeps only in-frame clonotypes and omits some of them. The table lists around 35,000 clones, approximately 60% of them singletons. Trimming removed 4 bases from V and 1 base from J, with 11 bases in between. The CDR3 is made up of 15 amino acids. Germline V gene data show CDR1 as LNHDA and CDR2 as SQIVND (reference sequence). The genes are TRBV19 and TRBJ2-1; possible D gene TRBD1, 5 bases. The sample taken for sequencing was NKG2D-high CD8+ T cells sorted from blood. The source is a human donor with alopecia areata. CDR3 bases: TGTGCCAGTAGTACCCTTGACAGTTCCTACAATGAGCAGTTCTTC. This encodes CASSTLDSSYNEQFF.